These 2 T cell receptor beta chains originate from one sample sequenced in a study of blood T cell repertoires in COVID-19. Clones were sequenced by immunoSEQ multiplex PCR, and TCRdb holds only the in-frame ones, with some missing. The table lists around 72,000 clones, about 84% of them singletons. The sample was peripheral blood. These TCRs come from a woman aged 55-75 years with acute or convalescent COVID-19.

The count of this clone is one. J is TRBJ1-1 and V is TRBV27, with 7 bases aligning to TRBD1. The V and J ends lost 10 bases and 6 bases, in that order; junction bases with no gene match: 8. This CDR3 region has 12 residues. Germline CDR1 and CDR2: MNHEY and SMNVEV (reference sequence). CDR3 sequence: CANEDRHAEAFF. The CDR3, as DNA: TGTGCCAACGAGGACAGGCACGCTGAAGCTTTCTTT.

This chain uses TRBV28 with TRBJ1-5, with 7 bases identical to TRBD1. After removal of 5 bases from V and 1 base from J, the junction contained 5 bases not matched to a gene. Germline V CDR1 and CDR2: MDHEN, SYDVKM. This CDR3 has 15 amino acids. The DNA for the CDR3 is TGTGCCAGCAGTCCGACCAGGGGGAGCAATCAGCCCCAGCATTTT. Protein sequence: CASSPTRGSNQPQHF.